This TCR beta chain was captured in a study of cytomegalovirus exposure and HLA in healthy donors (dated by TCRdb to 2016 to 2017). Background for the entire study: An earlier analysis of approximately 550 of the donors reported approximately 270 Gb of sequence data and 117 million unique TCR beta sequences from some 180 million T cells. Around 320 gigabases of sequencing data and approximately 93 million unique TCR sequences were included in an early release covering several hundred HLA-typed donors. The genetic ancestry cluster associated with self-reported Caucasian donors included over 80% of the 398 genotyped donors. The aim of the study was to test whether cataloging public T cell receptors could identify signatures of past pathogen exposure. The T cell repertoires of some 670 subjects were profiled by immunosequencing and related to cytomegalovirus serostatus. A separate validation cohort of roughly 130 different subjects was used in addition to the approximately 700-subject first cohort. High-throughput TCR immunosequencing, statistical association of individual TCRs with disease status, and machine learning were combined to predict cytomegalovirus infection status. A later analysis re-examined previously published TCR beta repertoires from over 500 donors and added high-resolution HLA genotyping to investigate patterns of TCR occurrence. Rather than drawing on any new phenotypic data, the later analysis identified candidate immune exposures from TCR beta sequences and the way those sequences occurred across donors. An earlier analysis of approximately 640 of the donors applied high-throughput TCR beta sequencing to assess whether each TCR beta V gene segment acted as functional or pseudogenic. Alongside the repertoire data, information on donor age, sex, ethnicity and CMV serostatus was compiled. In a later genetic analysis, genome-wide SNP genotypes for about 65% of the roughly 700 donors were used, and that subset was treated as a discovery cohort. Every repertoire in the discovery cohort had been generated on one and the same sequencing platform. Both class I and class II loci were covered by HLA typing, at four-digit resolution. The number of typed donors differed by locus: roughly 629-630 for A, B, C, DRB1 and DQB1; approximately 530 for DQA1; around 610 for DPA1; and roughly 490 for DPB1. About 5 DR-DQ haplotypes were handled as single units for association and clustering, since linkage in the cohort was strong. Across approximately 420 genotyped donors of the cohort, an average of about 200,000 unique TCR beta nucleotide sequences per donor were sequenced, and around 19% of those sequences were non-productive. Here is what the overall study found, with its caveats: A few of the identified cytomegalovirus-associated TCR beta chains were confirmed in vitro to be specific for cytomegalovirus antigens. In a later analysis, HLA-associated TCR beta chains showed more clonal expansion and lower generation probabilities than non-associated chains that were equally common. A later analysis found that most CMV-associated TCR beta chains appeared HLA-restricted, with HLA associations seemingly driven largely by CMV exposure. Cytomegalovirus status was reported to be diagnosed by the classifier with high specificity and sensitivity in both the original and validation cohorts. The study listed 164 TCR beta chains as associated with cytomegalovirus. Because HLA typing was unavailable for some donors at each locus, only the typed subset was used in association tests. Correlated functional status among segregating V segments might be attributable to linkage disequilibrium, but an unknown experimental factor could not be ruled out. In a later analysis, several top co-occurrence clusters were reported to appear linked to parvovirus B19, influenza, CMV and Epstein-Barr virus. Presence/absence analyses assumed roughly uniform sequencing depth across donors, an assumption that may not hold. A later genetic analysis associated a missense DCLRE1C variant with V-gene and J-gene trimming of TCR beta chains, and an independent cohort replicated the association. About 17 rarely observed V segments, including chromosome 9 orphons, were excluded from the earlier analysis of several hundred of the donors because counts were too low. Some IMGT-functional V segments, including TRBV6-2 and TRBV6-3, could not be told apart with the 87-base-pair reads, so those segments were excluded. In a later analysis, the rate of TCR association differed among HLA loci, with DRB1 alleles having the most associated TCRs and HLA-C alleles having the fewest. Assigning TCR associations to individual alleles was difficult when HLA alleles, especially DR and DQ, strongly co-occurred. According to a later genetic analysis, donors in an Asian-associated ancestry cluster had fewer N-insertions in productive TCRs than the approximately 650-donor mean. In this cohort, only TCR beta chains were sequenced, and detectable features were limited by the absence of alpha or paired-chain data. The authors suggested that the approach could potentially be extended to other disease states and immunological phenotypes. Immune exposure information for the cohort was limited to CMV serostatus. At a false discovery rate of 0.05, a later analysis linked some 17,000 TCR beta sequences to specific HLA alleles. A further reported finding was that TCR beta sequences accurately predicted the HLA-A and HLA-B alleles for most subjects in the first cohort. A cluster of highly shared sequence variants was judged likely to represent a technical artifact of the sequencing pipeline. In an earlier analysis of some 500 of the donors, most TCR beta V segments were observed in productive rearrangements about 87% or about 30% of the time, broadly matching IMGT annotations. While some public TCRs were present in many individuals, most TCR sequences turned up only very rarely across donors.

Of note for this clone: Its antigen remains undetermined.

The cohort was made up of 666 healthy bone marrow donors. All cohort members were sampled while nominally healthy, although unrecorded immune exposures were likely present. The donor tested CMV seronegative, placing the donor among the 350 to 400 seronegative members of the cohort. Each donor provided a peripheral blood sample, and peripheral blood mononuclear cells were used for TCR beta sequencing. The Qiagen DNeasy Blood Extraction Kit was used to extract genomic DNA from the blood cell samples. Libraries were constructed by the immunoSEQ multiplex PCR assay. A mixture of 60 forward primers for TCR Vbeta segments and 13 reverse primers for TCR Jbeta segments was used in the multiplex PCR. A multiplex PCR assay on genomic DNA amplified the CDR3 region of rearranged TCR beta genes. On the Illumina HiSeq System, the amplified TCR beta libraries were sequenced as 87-base-pair reads. The authors' analysis ran thus. A later analysis counted tens of millions of unique TCR beta chains across the 600 to 850 repertoires, and 9.5 million to 11 million of these chains were shared by at least two donors. To remove PCR and sequencing errors, raw reads were error-corrected and collapsed into unique sequences using a nearest-neighbor algorithm that merged closely related sequences. V, D and J gene segments were assigned by aligning CDR3 sequences to IMGT reference sequences. Each retained sequence needed at least a six-nucleotide match to both a V gene segment and a J gene segment. Rearrangements were called productive when the CDR3 lacked stop codons and stayed in frame with V and J; all others were non-productive. Following IMGT convention, CDR3 was defined as the stretch from the second conserved V-encoded cysteine to the conserved J-encoded phenylalanine. The earlier analysis of approximately 590 of the donors excluded any sequence lacking an unambiguous match to a single V gene segment. An earlier analysis of 587 of the donors classified V segments as functional when productive rearrangements were above 56.7% and as segregating when the standard deviation between donors was above 5%. A statistical classification framework was built for diagnosing cytomegalovirus status from the catalog of TCR beta chain sequences. In a later analysis, V and J genes were assigned by comparing TCR nucleotide sequences against IMGT/GENE-DB human TR gene sequences. The TCRdist pipeline was used in a later analysis to assign CDR3 sequences and most-parsimonious VDJ recombination scenarios. In a later analysis, each TCR beta chain was defined by its CDR3 amino acid sequence together with its V-gene family, and reads without a unique V-gene family were excluded. To address suspected cross-contamination and a sequencing artifact, a later analysis removed a few hundred highly shared, low-generation-probability nucleotide sequences. In a later analysis, a clonal expansion index was calculated for each public chain from normalized within-repertoire ranks of inferred template counts. Generation probabilities in a later analysis came from a VDJ recombination model fitted to out-of-frame rearrangements, and those results were checked against IGoR. In a later analysis, hypergeometric tests were used to score TCR-TCR, TCR-HLA and TCR-CMV co-occurrence, with a repertoire-size bias correction applied to TCR pairs. In a later analysis, false discovery rates were estimated by permuting HLA or CMV assignments 20 times. In a later analysis, co-occurring TCRs were grouped with DBSCAN, and TCRdist sequence similarity was added when clustering was performed within HLA-allele-positive subsets. Repertoires with fewer than 30,000 or more than 120,000 public chains, plus five repertoires with anomalous nucleotide sharing, were excluded from co-occurrence clustering. The immuneACCESS repertoire file appears here via TCRdb, limited to in-frame rearrangements. These files lack a portion of the clones; in checked studies, under half of the deficit traces to unresolved V genes, and the cause of the others is not known. V and J calls and clone size are as listed in that table; D and trimming were resolved from the DNA. The table held for this sample gives 35,000 to 45,000 clones. 3.5% to 4% of the sample is held by the ten biggest clonotypes.

From the germline V gene, CDR1 is SGDLS and CDR2 is YYNGEE. The V end loses 4 bases and the J end loses 4 bases, and a stretch of 15 bases separates them. The CDR3 contains 15 residues, cysteine and phenylalanine counted. Left in the record is the CDR3 DNA by itself, 45 bases read in frame from the first base. The sample comprised PBMCs. The chain is assembled from TRBV9 and TRBJ1-5; the D gene is not confidently resolved. The clonotype was recovered from a male donor in good health and CMV-seronegative. The nucleotides read TGTGCCAGCAGCCCCAATCCCAACGGGAATCAGCCCCAGCATTTT. It codes for CASSPNPNGNQPQHF.